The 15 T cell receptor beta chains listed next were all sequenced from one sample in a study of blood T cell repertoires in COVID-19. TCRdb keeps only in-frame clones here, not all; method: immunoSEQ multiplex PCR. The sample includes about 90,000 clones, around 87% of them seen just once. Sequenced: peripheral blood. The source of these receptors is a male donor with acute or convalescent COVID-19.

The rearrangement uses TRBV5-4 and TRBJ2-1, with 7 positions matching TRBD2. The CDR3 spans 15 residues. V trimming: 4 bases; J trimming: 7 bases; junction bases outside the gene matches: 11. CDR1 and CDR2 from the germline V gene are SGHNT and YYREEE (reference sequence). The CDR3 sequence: CASSPGKRGGNEQFF. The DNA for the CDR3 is TGTGCCAGCAGCCCCGGGAAGCGGGGCGGGAATGAGCAGTTCTTC. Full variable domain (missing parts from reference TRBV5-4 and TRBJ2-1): ETGVTQSPTHLIKTRGQQVTLRCSSQSGHNTVSWYQQALGQGPQFIFQYYREEENGRGNFPPRFSGLQFPNYSSELNVNALELDDSALYLCASSPGKRGGNEQFFGPGTRLTVL.

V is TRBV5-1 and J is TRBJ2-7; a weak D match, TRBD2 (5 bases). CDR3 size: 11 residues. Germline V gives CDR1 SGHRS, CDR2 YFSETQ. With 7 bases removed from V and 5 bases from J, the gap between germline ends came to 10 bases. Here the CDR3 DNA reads TGCGCCAGCGGGGAGAGACACGAGCAGTACTTC. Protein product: CASGERHEQYF.

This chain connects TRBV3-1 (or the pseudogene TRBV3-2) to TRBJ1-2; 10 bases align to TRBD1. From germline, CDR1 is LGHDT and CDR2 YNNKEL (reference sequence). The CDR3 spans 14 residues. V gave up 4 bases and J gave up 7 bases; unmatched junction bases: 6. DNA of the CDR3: TGTGCCAGCAGCCGCAGGACAGGGGGAGGTGGCTACACCTTC. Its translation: CASSRRTGGGGYTF.

The CDR3 DNA reads TGTGCCAGCTCACCAACTTCCACCGAGCAGTACTTC. Translating it yields CASSPTSTEQYF. V is TRBV18 and J is TRBJ2-7, with no clear D. The CDR3 runs to 12 residues. CDR1 and CDR2 from the germline V gene are KGHSH and LQKENI. V lost 2 bases and J lost 6, with 8 bases in between.

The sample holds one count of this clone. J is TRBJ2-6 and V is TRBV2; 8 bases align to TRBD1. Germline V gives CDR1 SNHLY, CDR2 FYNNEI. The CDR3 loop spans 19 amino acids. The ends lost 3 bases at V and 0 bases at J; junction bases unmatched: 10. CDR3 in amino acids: CASSDSGAGGYSGANVLTF. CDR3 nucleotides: TGTGCCAGCAGTGATTCTGGAGCAGGGGGCTACTCTGGGGCCAACGTCCTGACTTTC. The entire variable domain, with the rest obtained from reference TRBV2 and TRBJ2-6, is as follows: EPEVTQTPSHQVTQMGQEVILRCVPISNHLYFYWYRQILGQKVEFLVSFYNNEISEKSEIFDDQFSVERPDGSNFTLKIRSTKLEDSAMYFCASSDSGAGGYSGANVLTFGAGSRLTVL.

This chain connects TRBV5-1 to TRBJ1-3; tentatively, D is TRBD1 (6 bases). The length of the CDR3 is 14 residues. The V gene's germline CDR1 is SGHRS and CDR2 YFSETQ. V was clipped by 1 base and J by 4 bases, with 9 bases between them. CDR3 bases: TGCGCCAGCAGCTTGACAGGGACGGGAAACACCATATATTTT. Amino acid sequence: CASSLTGTGNTIYF.

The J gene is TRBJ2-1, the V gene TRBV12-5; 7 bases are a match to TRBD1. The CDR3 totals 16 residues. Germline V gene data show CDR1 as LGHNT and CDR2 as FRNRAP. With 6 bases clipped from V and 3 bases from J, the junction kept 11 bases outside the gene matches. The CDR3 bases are TGTGCTAGTGGAGACCGAACAGGGGAAAACTACAATGAGCAGTTCTTC. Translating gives CASGDRTGENYNEQFF.

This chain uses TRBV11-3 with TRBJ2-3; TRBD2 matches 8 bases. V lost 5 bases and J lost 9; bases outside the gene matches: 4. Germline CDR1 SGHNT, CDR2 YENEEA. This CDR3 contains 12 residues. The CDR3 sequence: CASSPPGGTQYF. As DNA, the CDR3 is TGTGCCAGCAGCCCCCCGGGAGGGACGCAGTATTTT.

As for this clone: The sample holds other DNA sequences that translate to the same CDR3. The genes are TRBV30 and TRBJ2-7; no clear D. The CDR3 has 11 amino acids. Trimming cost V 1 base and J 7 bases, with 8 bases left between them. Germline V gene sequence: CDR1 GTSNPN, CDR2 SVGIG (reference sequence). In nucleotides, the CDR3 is TGTGCCTGGAGTGCTCCCCTGGAGCAGTACTTC. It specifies CAWSAPLEQYF. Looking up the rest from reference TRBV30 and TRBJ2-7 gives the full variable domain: SQTIHQWPATLVQPVGSPLSLECTVEGTSNPNLYWYRQAAGRGLQLLFYSVGIGQISSEVPQNLSASRPQDRQFILSSKKLLLSDSGFYLCAWSAPLEQYFGPGTRLTVT.

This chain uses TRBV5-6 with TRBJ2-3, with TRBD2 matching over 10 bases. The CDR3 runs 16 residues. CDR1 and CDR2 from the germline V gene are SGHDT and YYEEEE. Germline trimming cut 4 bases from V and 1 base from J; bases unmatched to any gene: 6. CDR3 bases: TGTGCCAGCAGCAACATCGGACTAGCGGGCACAGATACGCAGTATTTT. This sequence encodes CASSNIGLAGTDTQYF.

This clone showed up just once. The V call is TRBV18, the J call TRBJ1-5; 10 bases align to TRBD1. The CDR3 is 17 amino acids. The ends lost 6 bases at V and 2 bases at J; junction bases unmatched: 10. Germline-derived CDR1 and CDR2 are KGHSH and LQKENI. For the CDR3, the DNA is TGTGCCAGCTCCGCTCCGGGACAGGGGTATGGCAATCAGCCCCAGCATTTT. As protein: CASSAPGQGYGNQPQHF.

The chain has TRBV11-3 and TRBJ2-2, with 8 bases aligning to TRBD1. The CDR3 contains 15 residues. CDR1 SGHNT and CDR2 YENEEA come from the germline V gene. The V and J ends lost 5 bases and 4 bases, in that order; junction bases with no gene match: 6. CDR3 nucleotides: TGTGCCAGCAGCGCCGGGACAGGTCGCACCGGGGAGCTGTTTTTT. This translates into CASSAGTGRTGELFF.

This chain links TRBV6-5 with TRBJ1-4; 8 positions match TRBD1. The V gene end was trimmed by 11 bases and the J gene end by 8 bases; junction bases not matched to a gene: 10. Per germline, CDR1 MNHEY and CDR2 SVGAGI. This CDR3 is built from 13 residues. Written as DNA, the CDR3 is TGTGCCGGCCCCGGACAGGGCATAGAAAAACTGTTTTTT. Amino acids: CAGPGQGIEKLFF.

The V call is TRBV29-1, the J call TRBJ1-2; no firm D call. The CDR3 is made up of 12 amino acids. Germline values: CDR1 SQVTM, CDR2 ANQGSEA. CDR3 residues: CSVQQPNYGYTF. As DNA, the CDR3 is TGCAGTGTACAGCAACCTAACTATGGCTACACCTTC.

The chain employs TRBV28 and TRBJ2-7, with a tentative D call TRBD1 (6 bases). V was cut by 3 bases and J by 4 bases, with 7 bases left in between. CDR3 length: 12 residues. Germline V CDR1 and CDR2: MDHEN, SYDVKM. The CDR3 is CASSLQGYEQYF. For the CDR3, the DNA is TGTGCCAGCAGTTTGCAGGGGTACGAGCAGTACTTC.